The sequence of this T cell receptor beta chain was determined in a study of CD8 T cells in ankylosing spondylitis. V was clipped by 4 bases and J by 3 bases, with 14 bases between them. Germline V gene sequence: CDR1 SGHRS, CDR2 YFSETQ. This CDR3 region has 15 residues. Generation of TCR beta libraries employed quantitative 5'-RACE incorporating molecular barcodes. TCRdb re-derived calls from the 5' RACE reads in MiXCR, one entry per CDR3 protein. The sample contains more than 400,000 distinct CDR3 sequences, less than 6% of which appear only once. Many counts were recorded for this clonotype. The antigen is not known. General study results and limits: In ankylosing spondylitis blood, a motif of roughly eight highly homologous TCR beta variants appeared characteristic. Peripheral blood held disease-linked clones only at relatively low frequency, and these were CD8+.

The sample taken for sequencing was blood, either unsorted or a sorted T cell fraction (not recorded which). The chain carries TRBV5-1 and TRBJ1-5; D gene uncertain. The TCR was taken from a male donor with ankylosing spondylitis. CDR3 sequence reads: CASSPAGQNNQPQHF. The CDR3 nucleotides are TGCGCCAGCAGCCCCGCCGGGCAGAACAATCAGCCCCAGCATTTT.